This T cell receptor (beta chain) was identified during a study of T cell responses to AZD1222 COVID-19 vaccine. On this clone: Antigen specificity is unknown.

TCRdb's table, derived via immunoSEQ multiplex PCR, lists solely in-frame clones and lacks some. Of roughly 66,000 clones listed, 88% are singletons. Study-wide findings and caveats: No repertoire was sampled before or during the peak T cell response, only after it.

The germline V and J ends were trimmed by 3 bases and 0 bases, with 10 bases remaining between them. The CDR3 contains 14 residues. Per the germline V gene, CDR1 is SGDLS and CDR2 is YYNGEE. Sequencing used peripheral blood, obtained 28 days after the second dose of the MenACWY control vaccine. The rearrangement uses TRBV9 and TRBJ2-7; D might be TRBD2 (6 bases). This receptor was identified in an adult who received the MenACWY meningococcal vaccine as a control. CDR3 amino acids: CASSAYGSSYEQYF. CDR3 DNA: TGTGCCAGCAGCGCCTACGGGAGCTCCTACGAGCAGTACTTC.